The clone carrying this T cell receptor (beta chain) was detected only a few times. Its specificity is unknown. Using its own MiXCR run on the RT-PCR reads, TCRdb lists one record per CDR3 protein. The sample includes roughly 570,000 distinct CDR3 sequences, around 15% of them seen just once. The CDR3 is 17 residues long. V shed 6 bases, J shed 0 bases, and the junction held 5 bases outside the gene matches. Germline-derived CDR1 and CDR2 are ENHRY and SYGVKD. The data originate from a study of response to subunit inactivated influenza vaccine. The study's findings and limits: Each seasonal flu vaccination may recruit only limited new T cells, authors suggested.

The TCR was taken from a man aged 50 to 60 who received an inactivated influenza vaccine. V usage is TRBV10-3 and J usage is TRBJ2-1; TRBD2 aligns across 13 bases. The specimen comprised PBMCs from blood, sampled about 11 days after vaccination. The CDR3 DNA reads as TGTGCCATCAGGGCCCGGACTAGCGGGAGCTCCTACAATGAGCAGTTCTTC. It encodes CAIRARTSGSSYNEQFF.